This is a list of T cell receptor beta chains from one sample in a study of cytomegalovirus exposure and HLA in healthy donors. TCRdb keeps only in-frame clones here, not all; method: immunoSEQ multiplex PCR. Among about 100,000 clones, approximately 80% were seen once, and the ten largest hold around 5%. The sample taken for sequencing was PBMCs. These receptors originate from a young woman in good health and CMV-seropositive. Both conserved end residues are part of each CDR3. The D gene is left open where the match is weak. Size tells how often a clone was seen (once, few, many) or the class of an expanded clone, and some rows leave it out.

CDR3nt	CDR3aa	d_gene	abundance	v_gene	j_gene
TGTGCCAGCAGTGACGTCACAGATACGCAGTATTTT	CASSDVTDTQYF	.	once	TRBV25-1	TRBJ2-3
TGTGCCAGCAGCCTCTATAGCGGGTCAGGGGTGGATACGCAGTATTTT	CASSLYSGSGVDTQYF	.	.	TRBV9	TRBJ2-3
TGTGCCACCAGCAGAGAACCCTTTTTAAGCGGGGGATACTACAATGAGCAGTTCTTC	CATSREPFLSGGYYNEQFF	TRBD2	.	TRBV15	TRBJ2-1
TGTGCCAGCAGCTTGGGACTAGCAGCAGATACGCAGTATTTT	CASSLGLAADTQYF	TRBD2	.	TRBV7-8	TRBJ2-3
TGTGCCAGCAGTTACTCGGGGCAGGCAAACATTCAGTACTTC	CASSYSGQANIQYF	.	.	TRBV6-5	TRBJ2-4
TGTGCCAGCAGTCCGCAGGGGGCGCTTTCCCAGCCCCAGCATTTT	CASSPQGALSQPQHF	TRBD1	.	TRBV28	TRBJ1-5
TGTGCCAGCAGCTCACAAACAGGACTAGCGGAAGAGACCGGAAAAGAGACCCAGTACTTC	CASSSQTGLAEETGKETQYF	TRBD2	.	TRBV7-3	TRBJ2-5
TGCAGCGTTGAAGCAGGGAAAAACTCTGGAAACACCATATATTTT	CSVEAGKNSGNTIYF	.	.	TRBV29-1	TRBJ1-3
TGTGCCAGCAGCCCCAGAGGGGGAACTTACTACAATGAGCAGTTCTTC	CASSPRGGTYYNEQFF	.	once	TRBV7-6	TRBJ2-1
TGTGCCAGCAGCTTGGGTGGGGCCCAGGTCGGGTACGAGCAGTACTTC	CASSLGGAQVGYEQYF	.	.	TRBV5-4	TRBJ2-7
TGTGCCAGCAGCGCAGGGACAGGGGAGGTTAAAAGCTATGGCTACACCTTC	CASSAGTGEVKSYGYTF	TRBD1	.	TRBV13	TRBJ1-2
TGTGCCAGCAGTGAAGCGGGAGCGAACACCGGGGAGCTGTTTTTT	CASSEAGANTGELFF	.	.	TRBV2	TRBJ2-2
TGCGCCAGCCGCCCTGAGGACAGATACGCCGGGGAGCTGTTTTTT	CASRPEDRYAGELFF	.	.	TRBV5-1	TRBJ2-2
TGCGCCAGCAGCACGAGACAGGGGACGGAGACCCAGTACTTC	CASSTRQGTETQYF	TRBD1	.	TRBV5-1	TRBJ2-5
TGTGCCAGCAGTGAAGCGCTCCTAGGAGATACGCAGTATTTT	CASSEALLGDTQYF	.	few	TRBV6-1	TRBJ2-3
TGTGCCAGCAGCTTAGGACTTAACGAGCAGTACTTC	CASSLGLNEQYF	.	.	TRBV11-2	TRBJ2-7
TGCAGTGTAGGACTAGCAGGCGAGCAGTACTTC	CSVGLAGEQYF	TRBD2	few	TRBV20-1	TRBJ2-7
TGTGCCAGCAGTGATTATACAGGGGCTGGAAACACCATATATTTT	CASSDYTGAGNTIYF	TRBD1	.	TRBV6-1	TRBJ1-3
TGCAGCGTCGCCGGTCTTGATTCCCAAGAGACCCAGTACTTC	CSVAGLDSQETQYF	.	.	TRBV29-1	TRBJ2-5
TGTGCCAGCATTACCCCCCCTCCTGCGCCCTCTGGAAACACCATATATTTT	CASITPPPAPSGNTIYF	.	.	TRBV21-1	TRBJ1-3
TGTGCCAGCAATAACAGGGGGAATCAGCCCCAGCATTTT	CASNNRGNQPQHF	TRBD1	.	TRBV28	TRBJ1-5
TGTGCCAGCAGCTTACAGGTATCCTATGGCTACACCTTC	CASSLQVSYGYTF	.	.	TRBV7-2	TRBJ1-2
TGTGCCAGCAGCCGAGGGACTAGCGGGAGACTCCATGAGCAGTTCTTC	CASSRGTSGRLHEQFF	TRBD2	.	TRBV2	TRBJ2-1
TGTGCCACCAGGGCGGGATCCCGGAGAGTCGGCGACGAGCAGTACTTC	CATRAGSRRVGDEQYF	.	.	TRBV15	TRBJ2-7
TGCGCCAGCAGCCAAGATAGGACTAGCAGAAACCAAGAGACCCAGTACTTC	CASSQDRTSRNQETQYF	TRBD2	.	TRBV4-1	TRBJ2-5
TGTGCCAGCAGTGCAGGGGGCAATGAGCAGTTCTTC	CASSAGGNEQFF	TRBD1	.	TRBV2	TRBJ2-1
TGTGCCAGCATAGGACAGACTAACTATGGCTACACCTTC	CASIGQTNYGYTF	.	.	TRBV28	TRBJ1-2
TGTGCCAGCAGCGCCCTAGCGGGAGTGCAAGAGACCCAGTACTTC	CASSALAGVQETQYF	TRBD2	.	TRBV9	TRBJ2-5
TGTGCCAGCTCACCAGCTAGCGGGTTTTCCTACAATGAGCAGTTCTTC	CASSPASGFSYNEQFF	TRBD2	.	TRBV18	TRBJ2-1
TGTGCCAGTAAACGGACGGGACAGTCGAACACTGAAGCTTTCTTT	CASKRTGQSNTEAFF	TRBD1	.	TRBV19	TRBJ1-1
TGTGCCAGCAGTGAATTAAGCGGGATCTACAATGAGCAGTTCTTC	CASSELSGIYNEQFF	TRBD2	.	TRBV25-1	TRBJ2-1
TGCGCCAGCACCCCCATTAGCGGGACGGAGACCCAGTACTTC	CASTPISGTETQYF	TRBD2	.	TRBV5-1	TRBJ2-5
TGTGCCAGCAGTGGACAAGCGGGACAGGGGGCTTTCGAGCAGTACTTC	CASSGQAGQGAFEQYF	TRBD1	.	TRBV6-1	TRBJ2-7
TGCGCCAGCAGCTTGTCCCAGGCGGAGACCCAGTACTTC	CASSLSQAETQYF	.	.	TRBV5-1	TRBJ2-5
TGCGCCAGCAGCCCACAAAACACCGGGGAGCTGTTTTTT	CASSPQNTGELFF	.	.	TRBV5-1	TRBJ2-2
TGTGCCAGCAGCCAAGATCGGGGGGATCAGCCCCAGCATTTT	CASSQDRGDQPQHF	.	.	TRBV4-2	TRBJ1-5
TGTGCCAGCAGCTTAGTAGGCGGGAAGACCCACAATGAGCAGTTCTTC	CASSLVGGKTHNEQFF	.	.	TRBV7-9	TRBJ2-1
TGCAGTGCCCCGACAGGGTGGGGCTACACCTTC	CSAPTGWGYTF	TRBD1	.	TRBV20-1	TRBJ1-2
TGCGCCAGCAGCCTGGTGACTAGCGGAGGGGGGGAGCTGTTTTTT	CASSLVTSGGGELFF	TRBD2	.	TRBV5-1	TRBJ2-2
TGTGCCAGCAGTCCCCCCTCCCAGGGGTTTGGAAACACCATATATTTT	CASSPPSQGFGNTIYF	.	.	TRBV28	TRBJ1-3
TGTGCCAGCAGCTTAGGTCTTGAAGAGACCCAGTACTTC	CASSLGLEETQYF	.	.	TRBV11-2	TRBJ2-5
TGCGCCAGCAGCCAGACTCGCCCGGGAGGCTATGGCTACACCTTC	CASSQTRPGGYGYTF	.	.	TRBV4-1	TRBJ1-2
TGTGCCAGCAGCGGACAGCACTCTGGGGCCAACGTCCTGACTTTC	CASSGQHSGANVLTF	.	.	TRBV13	TRBJ2-6
TGTGCCAGCTCACCAGGTCTAGGCGGAAGGAGAACTGAAGCTTTCTTT	CASSPGLGGRRTEAFF	.	.	TRBV18	TRBJ1-1
TGTGCCACCAGCAGGCCGTTACTAGCGGGACAATACAATGAGCAGTTCTTC	CATSRPLLAGQYNEQFF	TRBD2	.	TRBV15	TRBJ2-1
TGTGCCAGCAGCCCACAAGCGGGAGGCTTGAGCTCCTACAATGAGCAGTTCTTC	CASSPQAGGLSSYNEQFF	TRBD2	.	TRBV7-8	TRBJ2-1
TGTGCCAGCAGCTCTCAGGGGTCTCACGACCTCCACTTT	CASSSQGSHDLHF	.	.	TRBV11-2	TRBJ1-6
TGTGCCAGCAGTCCCAGTCAAGAGCAGTACTTC	CASSPSQEQYF	.	.	TRBV6-6	TRBJ2-7
TGTGCCAGCAGCTTAGGCAGTGAGGGTGGCTACACCTTC	CASSLGSEGGYTF	.	.	TRBV5-6	TRBJ1-2
TGTGCCTGGAATAGACAGAGCTCTGGAAACACCATATATTTT	CAWNRQSSGNTIYF	.	few	TRBV30	TRBJ1-3
TGTGCCAGCAGTGACAGGGGATCGAACACTGAAGCTTTCTTT	CASSDRGSNTEAFF	TRBD1	.	TRBV6-5	TRBJ1-1
TGCGCCAGCAGCATCAGCGGGAGCGGGAACACCGGGGAGCTGTTTTTT	CASSISGSGNTGELFF	TRBD2	.	TRBV10-2	TRBJ2-2
TGTGCCAGCAAAGGGACTAGCGCGTCCTACGAGCAGTACTTC	CASKGTSASYEQYF	TRBD2	.	TRBV6-1	TRBJ2-7